This is a list of T cell receptor beta chains from one sample in a study of cytomegalovirus exposure and HLA in healthy donors. Data came from immunoSEQ multiplex PCR; TCRdb stores just in-frame clones and leaves some out. The sample holds 130,000 to 150,000 clones, 75% to 85% seen once. What was sequenced was PBMCs. The receptors derive from a woman younger than 35 in good health and CMV-seropositive. Each CDR3 is given with its conserved first and last residue. Each record gives: CDR3 protein, CDR3 DNA, D gene, clone size, J gene, V gene. A D gene is named only where the DNA matches it firmly. Where a row states a size, it is once, few, many or the class of an expanded clone; other rows omit it.

CASSFGVAGGLTQYF,TGTGCCAGCAGCTTCGGAGTAGCGGGGGGGTTGACGCAGTATTTT,TRBD2,.,TRBJ2-3,TRBV11-2
CASSLQGSGTQYF,TGTGCCAGCTCACTTCAGGGGAGCGGGACCCAGTACTTC,.,.,TRBJ2-5,TRBV18
CASSLGQPNTGELFF,TGCGCCAGCAGCTTGGGACAGCCGAACACCGGGGAGCTGTTTTTT,.,few,TRBJ2-2,TRBV5-1
CASSLRQGGETQYF,TGTGCCAGCAGTCTCAGACAGGGAGGAGAGACCCAGTACTTC,.,.,TRBJ2-5,TRBV28
CASSFFSGGTSSYNEQFF,TGTGCCAGCAGCTTCTTTAGCGGGGGGACAAGCTCCTACAATGAGCAGTTCTTC,TRBD2,few,TRBJ2-1,TRBV7-9
CASSEAYYLGQETQYF,TGCGCCAGCAGTGAGGCTTACTACCTCGGGCAAGAGACCCAGTACTTC,.,once,TRBJ2-5,TRBV10-2
CASSPSVTGELFF,TGTGCCAGCTCACCGTCGGTCACCGGGGAGCTGTTTTTT,.,.,TRBJ2-2,TRBV18
CASSISTGSSETQYF,TGTGCCAGTAGTATTTCAACAGGGAGTTCGGAGACCCAGTACTTC,.,.,TRBJ2-5,TRBV19
CASSQSDRVGTEAFF,TGCGCCAGCAGCCAATCGGACAGGGTGGGGACTGAAGCTTTCTTT,TRBD1,.,TRBJ1-1,TRBV4-1
CASSTSGGGHNEQFF,TGCGCCAGCAGTACTAGCGGGGGAGGCCACAATGAGCAGTTCTTC,TRBD2,once,TRBJ2-1,TRBV5-1
CASSQDLVRGGDTEAFF,TGCGCCAGCAGCCAAGATCTTGTAAGGGGGGGAGACACTGAAGCTTTCTTT,.,.,TRBJ1-1,TRBV4-3
CASSVLGDSEQYF,TGTGCCAGCAGCGTACTCGGAGACTCTGAGCAGTACTTC,.,.,TRBJ2-7,TRBV9
CASSRRDRASTGELFF,TGTGCCAGCAGCCGACGGGACAGGGCCTCCACCGGGGAGCTGTTTTTT,TRBD1,.,TRBJ2-2,TRBV7-2
CASRTTGFDTYGQYF,TGCGCCAGCAGAACGACAGGGTTCGACACCTACGGGCAGTACTTC,TRBD1,.,TRBJ2-7,TRBV5-1
CASSGDTEAFF,TGCGCCAGCAGCGGAGACACTGAAGCTTTCTTT,.,.,TRBJ1-1,TRBV5-1
CASSQSARDTEAFF,TGTGCCAGCAGCCAATCGGCGAGGGACACTGAAGCTTTCTTT,.,.,TRBJ1-1,TRBV16
CASSLVAGTEETQYF,TGTGCCAGCAGCTTGGTGGCAGGGACTGAAGAGACCCAGTACTTC,.,.,TRBJ2-5,TRBV5-4
CASSDSESGQDTQYF,TGTGCCAGCAGTGACTCGGAGTCAGGACAAGATACGCAGTATTTT,.,.,TRBJ2-3,TRBV6-4
CASSSDRGLTDTQYF,TGTGCCAGCAGCTCAGACAGGGGACTCACAGATACGCAGTATTTT,TRBD1,.,TRBJ2-3,TRBV5-8
CATSRVGPDTGELFF,TGCGCCACGTCACGGGTGGGGCCAGACACCGGGGAGCTGTTTTTT,.,.,TRBJ2-2,TRBV5-1
CASSLYGTTSYEQYF,TGCGCCAGCAGCCTCTATGGGACTACTTCCTACGAGCAGTACTTC,TRBD2,.,TRBJ2-7,TRBV5-1
CASSHLQGVNTEAFF,TGTGCCAGCAGCCACTTACAGGGGGTGAACACTGAAGCTTTCTTT,TRBD1,.,TRBJ1-1,TRBV4-2
CASSDTGFKYF,TGTGCCAGCAGTGATACCGGGTTTAAGTACTTC,.,.,TRBJ2-7,TRBV6-1
CASSEAGYWDTEAFF,TGTGCCAGCAGTGAGGCAGGGTATTGGGACACTGAAGCTTTCTTT,.,few,TRBJ1-1,TRBV2
CASSQFIPQTAGTGRYNEQFF,TGCGCCAGCAGTCAATTTATACCCCAAACTGCCGGGACAGGCCGTTACAATGAGCAGTTCTTC,TRBD1,.,TRBJ2-1,TRBV23-1
CSSSLLRLDINYGYTF,TGTTCCAGCAGCCTCCTCCGGTTAGATATAAACTATGGCTACACCTTC,.,.,TRBJ1-2,TRBV7-9
CASSQVATGQETQYF,TGTGCCAGCAGCCAAGTCGCGACAGGGCAAGAGACCCAGTACTTC,TRBD1,once,TRBJ2-5,TRBV4-2
CASSLALGGLPTGANVLTF,TGTGCCAGCAGCTTGGCGCTGGGAGGTCTGCCTACCGGGGCCAACGTCCTGACTTTC,.,few,TRBJ2-6,TRBV5-8
CASSPRLEGTGELFF,TGTGCCAGCAGTCCTCGACTAGAGGGTACCGGGGAGCTGTTTTTT,.,.,TRBJ2-2,TRBV6-6
CAINPGQDYEQYF,TGTGCCATCAATCCGGGACAGGACTACGAGCAGTACTTC,TRBD1,.,TRBJ2-7,TRBV10-3
CAISESRDNSPLHF,TGTGCCATCAGTGAGTCCCGCGATAATTCACCCCTCCACTTT,.,.,TRBJ1-6,TRBV10-3
CASSFGQEGRAFF,TGTGCCAGCAGCTTTGGACAGGAGGGTCGGGCTTTCTTT,TRBD1,.,TRBJ1-1,TRBV5-6